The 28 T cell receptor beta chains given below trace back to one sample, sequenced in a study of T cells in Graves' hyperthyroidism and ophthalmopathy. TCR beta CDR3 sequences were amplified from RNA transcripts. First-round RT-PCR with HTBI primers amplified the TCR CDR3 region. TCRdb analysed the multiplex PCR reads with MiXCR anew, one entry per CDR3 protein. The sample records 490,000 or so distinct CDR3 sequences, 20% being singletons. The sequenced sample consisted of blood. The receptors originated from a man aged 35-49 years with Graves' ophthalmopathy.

The CDR3 sequence is CASSLDRDIGVYNSPLHF. As DNA, the CDR3 is TGTGCCAGCAGTTTGGACAGGGACATTGGTGTATATAATTCACCCCTCCACTTT. The chain uses TRBV27 and TRBJ1-6, with 8 bases lining up with TRBD1. The CDR3 loop spans 18 amino acids. Trimming removed 3 bases from V and 4 bases from J; junction bases left unmatched: 11. CDR1 is MNHEY and CDR2 is SMNVEV in the germline V gene (reference sequence).

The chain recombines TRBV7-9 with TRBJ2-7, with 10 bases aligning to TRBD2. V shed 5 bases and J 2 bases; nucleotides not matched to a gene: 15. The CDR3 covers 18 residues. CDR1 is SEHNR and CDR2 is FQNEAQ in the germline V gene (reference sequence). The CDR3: CASSTYGVLAGVPYEQYF. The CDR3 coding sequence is TGTGCCAGCAGCACGTACGGCGTGCTAGCGGGAGTCCCCTACGAGCAGTACTTC.

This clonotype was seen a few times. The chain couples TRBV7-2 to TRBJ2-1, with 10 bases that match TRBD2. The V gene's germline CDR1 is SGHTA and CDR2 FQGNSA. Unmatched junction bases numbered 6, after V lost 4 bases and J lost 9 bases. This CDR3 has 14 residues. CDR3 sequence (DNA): TGTGCCAGCAGCTCAGCGGGGGGGCTAGTTGAGCAGTTCTTC. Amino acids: CASSSAGGLVEQFF.

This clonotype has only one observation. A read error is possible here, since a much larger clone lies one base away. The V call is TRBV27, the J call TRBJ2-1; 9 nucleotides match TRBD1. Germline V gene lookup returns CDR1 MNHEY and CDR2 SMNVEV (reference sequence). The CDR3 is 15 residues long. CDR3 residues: CTSNLPGQGYNEQFF. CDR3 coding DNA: TGTACCAGCAACCTACCGGGACAGGGTTACAATGAGCAGTTCTTC.

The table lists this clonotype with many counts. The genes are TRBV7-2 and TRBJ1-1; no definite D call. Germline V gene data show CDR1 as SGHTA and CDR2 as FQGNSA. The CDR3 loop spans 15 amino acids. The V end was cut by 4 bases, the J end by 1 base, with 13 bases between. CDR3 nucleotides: TGTGCCAGCAGCTCTCGACGTCGGGGGAACACTGAAGCTTTCTTT. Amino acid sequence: CASSSRRRGNTEAFF.

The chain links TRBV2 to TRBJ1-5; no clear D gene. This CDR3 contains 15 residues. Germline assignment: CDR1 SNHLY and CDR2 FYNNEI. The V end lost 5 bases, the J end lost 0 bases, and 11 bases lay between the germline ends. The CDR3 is CASSLRRNSNQPQHF. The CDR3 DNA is TGTGCCAGCAGTTTACGGAGGAATAGCAATCAGCCCCAGCATTTT.

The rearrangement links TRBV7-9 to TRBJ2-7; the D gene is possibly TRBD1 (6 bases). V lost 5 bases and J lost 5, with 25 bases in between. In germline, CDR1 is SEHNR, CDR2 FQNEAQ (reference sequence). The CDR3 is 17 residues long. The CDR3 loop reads CASSRFTGTSTPHEQYF. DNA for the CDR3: TGTGCCAGCAGCCGTTTTACCGGGACATCCACTCCCCACGAGCAGTACTTC.

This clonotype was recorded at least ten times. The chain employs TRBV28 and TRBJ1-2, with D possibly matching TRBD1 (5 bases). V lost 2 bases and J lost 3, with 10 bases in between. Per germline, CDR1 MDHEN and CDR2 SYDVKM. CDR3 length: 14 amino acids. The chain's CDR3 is CASSLGGADYGYTF. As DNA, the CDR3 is TGTGCCAGCAGTTTAGGTGGGGCCGACTATGGCTACACCTTC.

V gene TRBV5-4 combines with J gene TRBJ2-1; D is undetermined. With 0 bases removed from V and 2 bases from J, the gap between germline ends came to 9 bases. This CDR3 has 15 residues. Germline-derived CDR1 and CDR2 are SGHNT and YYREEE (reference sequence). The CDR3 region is CASSLEVGPYNEQFF. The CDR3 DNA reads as TGTGCCAGCAGCTTGGAGGTGGGCCCCTACAATGAGCAGTTCTTC.

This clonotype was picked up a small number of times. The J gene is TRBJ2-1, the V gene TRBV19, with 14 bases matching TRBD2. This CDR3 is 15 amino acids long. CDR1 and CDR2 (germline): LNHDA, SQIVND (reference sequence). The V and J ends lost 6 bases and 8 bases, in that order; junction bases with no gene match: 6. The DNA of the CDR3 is TGTGCCAGTAGCCCGACTAGCGGGAGGGAGTATGAGCAGTTCTTC. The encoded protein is CASSPTSGREYEQFF.

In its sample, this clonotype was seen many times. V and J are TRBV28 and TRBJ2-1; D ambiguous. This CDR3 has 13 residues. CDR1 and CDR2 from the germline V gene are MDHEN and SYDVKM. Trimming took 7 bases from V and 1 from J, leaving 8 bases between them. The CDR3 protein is CASIEGSYNEQFF. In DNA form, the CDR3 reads TGTGCCAGCATAGAAGGGTCCTACAATGAGCAGTTCTTC.

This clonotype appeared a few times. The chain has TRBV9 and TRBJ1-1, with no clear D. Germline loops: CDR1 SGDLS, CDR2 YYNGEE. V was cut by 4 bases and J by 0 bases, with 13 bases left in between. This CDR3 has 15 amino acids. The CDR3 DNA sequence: TGTGCCAGCAGCTCAAAAAGTGGGATGAACACTGAAGCTTTCTTT. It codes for CASSSKSGMNTEAFF. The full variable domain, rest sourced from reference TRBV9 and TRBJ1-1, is DSGVTQTPKHLITATGQRVTLRCSPRSGDLSVYWYQQSLDQGLQFLIQYYNGEERAKGNILERFSAQQFPDLHSELNLSSLELGDSALYFCASSSKSGMNTEAFFGQGTRLTVV.

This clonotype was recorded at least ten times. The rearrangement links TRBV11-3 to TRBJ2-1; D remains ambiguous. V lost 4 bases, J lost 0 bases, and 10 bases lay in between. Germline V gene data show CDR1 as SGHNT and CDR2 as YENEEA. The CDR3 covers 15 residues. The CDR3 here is CASSSTPSSYNEQFF. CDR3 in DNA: TGTGCCAGCAGCTCAACACCTAGCTCCTACAATGAGCAGTTCTTC.

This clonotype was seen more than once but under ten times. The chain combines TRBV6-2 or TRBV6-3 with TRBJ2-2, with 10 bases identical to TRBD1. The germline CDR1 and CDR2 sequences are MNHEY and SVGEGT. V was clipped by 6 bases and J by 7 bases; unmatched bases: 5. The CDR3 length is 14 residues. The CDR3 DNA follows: TGTGCCAGCAGCAAGGGACAGGGGATCGGGGAGCTGTTTTTT. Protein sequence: CASSKGQGIGELFF.

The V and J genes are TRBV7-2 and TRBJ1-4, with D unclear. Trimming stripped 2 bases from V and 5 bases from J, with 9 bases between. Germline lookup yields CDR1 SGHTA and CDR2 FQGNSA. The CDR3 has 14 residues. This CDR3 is CASSLKRLNEKLFF. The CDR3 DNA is TGTGCCAGCAGCTTAAAAAGGCTAAATGAAAAACTGTTTTTT.

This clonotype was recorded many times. This CDR3 reads CAWSWGQNTEAFF. CDR3 nucleotides: TGTGCCTGGAGCTGGGGACAGAACACTGAAGCTTTCTTT. The V call is TRBV30, the J call TRBJ1-1; the D gene is possibly TRBD1 (6 bases). Trimming stripped 3 bases from V and 1 base from J, with 9 bases between. The germline CDR1 and CDR2 sequences are GTSNPN and SVGIG (reference sequence). The CDR3 sequence is 13 residues long.

As DNA, the CDR3 is TGCAGTGCCGACAAAGGGGGGGGGGTAAACCAAGAGACCCAGTACTTC. Amino acids: CSADKGGGVNQETQYF. V and J are TRBV20-1 and TRBJ2-5; weak D call: TRBD2 (7 bases). Trimming took off 6 bases at V and 0 bases at J, with 20 bases between the two ends. CDR3 length: 16 residues. CDR1 is DFQATT, CDR2 SNEGSKA, per germline (reference sequence).

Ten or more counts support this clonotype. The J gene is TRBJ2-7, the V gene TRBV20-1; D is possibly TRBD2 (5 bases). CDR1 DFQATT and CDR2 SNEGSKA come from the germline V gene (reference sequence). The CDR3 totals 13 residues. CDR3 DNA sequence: TGCAGCGCTTGGACTGGTGGGTCCCACGAGCAGTACTTC. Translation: CSAWTGGSHEQYF.

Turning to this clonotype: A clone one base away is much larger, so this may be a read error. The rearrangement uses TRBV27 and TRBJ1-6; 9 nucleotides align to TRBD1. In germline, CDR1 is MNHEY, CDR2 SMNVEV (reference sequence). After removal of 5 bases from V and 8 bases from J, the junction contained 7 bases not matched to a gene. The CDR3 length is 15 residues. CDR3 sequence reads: CASSPGQGGYSPLHF. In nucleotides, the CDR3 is TGTGCCAGCAGTCCGGGACAGGGAGGGTATTCACCCCTCCACTTT.

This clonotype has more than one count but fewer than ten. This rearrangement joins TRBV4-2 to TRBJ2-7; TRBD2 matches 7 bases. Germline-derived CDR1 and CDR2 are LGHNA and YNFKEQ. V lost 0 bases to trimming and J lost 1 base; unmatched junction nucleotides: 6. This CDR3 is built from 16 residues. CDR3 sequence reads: CASSQDSSGTSYEQYF. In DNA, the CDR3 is TGTGCCAGCAGCCAAGATTCTAGCGGCACTTCCTACGAGCAGTACTTC.

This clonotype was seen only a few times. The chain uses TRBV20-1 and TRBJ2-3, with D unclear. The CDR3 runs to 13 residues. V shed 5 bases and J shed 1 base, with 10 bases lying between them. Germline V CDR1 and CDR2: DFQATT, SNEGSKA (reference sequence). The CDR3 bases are TGCAGTGCTTGGGTGGCTGGCACAGATACGCAGTATTTT. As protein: CSAWVAGTDTQYF.

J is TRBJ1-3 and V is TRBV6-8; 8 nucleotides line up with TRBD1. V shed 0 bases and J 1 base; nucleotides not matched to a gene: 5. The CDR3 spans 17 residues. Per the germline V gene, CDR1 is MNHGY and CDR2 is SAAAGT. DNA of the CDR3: TGTGCCAGCAGTTACTCAGGGGACAGGTCGTCTGGAAACACCATATATTTT. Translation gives CASSYSGDRSSGNTIYF.

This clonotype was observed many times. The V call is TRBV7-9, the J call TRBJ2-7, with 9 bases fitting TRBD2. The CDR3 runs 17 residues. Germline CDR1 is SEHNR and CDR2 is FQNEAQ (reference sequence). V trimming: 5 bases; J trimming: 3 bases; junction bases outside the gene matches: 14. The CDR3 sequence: CASSPKQGGRAVYEQYF. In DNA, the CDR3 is TGTGCCAGCAGCCCCAAGCAGGGCGGGAGGGCCGTCTACGAGCAGTACTTC.

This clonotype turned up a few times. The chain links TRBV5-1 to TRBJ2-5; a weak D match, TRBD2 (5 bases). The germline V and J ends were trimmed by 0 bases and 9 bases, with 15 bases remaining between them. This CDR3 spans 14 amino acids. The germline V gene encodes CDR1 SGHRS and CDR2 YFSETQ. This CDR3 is CASSLAGSSRAQYF. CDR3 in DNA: TGCGCCAGCAGCTTGGCGGGATCCTCTCGGGCCCAGTACTTC. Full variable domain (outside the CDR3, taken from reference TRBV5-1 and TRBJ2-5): KAGVTQTPRYLIKTRGQQVTLSCSPISGHRSVSWYQQTPGQGLQFLFEYFSETQRNKGNFPGRFSGRQFSNSRSEMNVSTLELGDSALYLCASSLAGSSRAQYFGPGTRLLVL.

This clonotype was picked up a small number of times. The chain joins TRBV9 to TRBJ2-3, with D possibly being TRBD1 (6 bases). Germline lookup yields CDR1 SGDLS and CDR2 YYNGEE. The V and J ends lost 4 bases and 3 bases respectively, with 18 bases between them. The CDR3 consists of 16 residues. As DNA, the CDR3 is TGTGCCAGCAGCCCCAGGGGTGGTAGCAGTACAGATACGCAGTATTTT. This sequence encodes CASSPRGGSSTDTQYF. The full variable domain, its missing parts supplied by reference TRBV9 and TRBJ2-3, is DSGVTQTPKHLITATGQRVTLRCSPRSGDLSVYWYQQSLDQGLQFLIQYYNGEERAKGNILERFSAQQFPDLHSELNLSSLELGDSALYFCASSPRGGSSTDTQYFGPGTRLTVL.

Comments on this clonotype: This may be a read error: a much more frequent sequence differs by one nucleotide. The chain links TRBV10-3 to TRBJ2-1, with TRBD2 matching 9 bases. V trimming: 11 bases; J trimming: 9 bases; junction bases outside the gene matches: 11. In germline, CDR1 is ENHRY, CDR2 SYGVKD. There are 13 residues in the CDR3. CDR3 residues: CAVRLADDIEQFF. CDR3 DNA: TGTGCCGTTCGACTAGCGGACGACATTGAGCAGTTCTTC.

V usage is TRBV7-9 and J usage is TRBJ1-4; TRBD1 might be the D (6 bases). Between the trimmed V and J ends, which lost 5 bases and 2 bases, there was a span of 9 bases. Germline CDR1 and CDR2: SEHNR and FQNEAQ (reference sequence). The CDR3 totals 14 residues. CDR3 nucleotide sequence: TGTGCCAGCAGCCGGACAGACACTAATGAAAAACTGTTTTTT. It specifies CASSRTDTNEKLFF.

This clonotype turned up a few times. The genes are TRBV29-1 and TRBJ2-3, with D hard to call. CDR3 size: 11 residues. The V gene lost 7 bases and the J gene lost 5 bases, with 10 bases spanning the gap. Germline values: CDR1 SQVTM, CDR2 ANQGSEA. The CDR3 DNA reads TGCAGCGCAAGAAAGGTAGATACGCAGTATTTT. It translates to CSARKVDTQYF.